This TCR beta chain was identified in a study of T cell responses to AZD1222 COVID-19 vaccine. Findings of the study overall: Repertoire samples came only from after the peak T cell response. Donors were mostly white British, more females; clonal diversity possibly underestimated. Spike-specific TCRs gained breadth and depth after people received two AZD1222 doses.

TCRdb's copy holds only in-frame clones and misses some; the assay was immunoSEQ multiplex PCR. Counted here are around 160,000 clones, roughly nine tenths occurring once; the ten biggest clones make up about 4%. V dropped 6 bases and J dropped 3 bases, with 15 bases sitting between them. The CDR3 totals 15 residues. Germline values: CDR1 MNHEY, CDR2 SVGAGI. Of note for this clone: What it binds is unknown.

The sample consisted of peripheral blood, taken 28 days after the second AZD1222 dose. This sequence originates from an adult who received the AZD1222 COVID-19 vaccine. This chain links TRBV6-5 with TRBJ1-5; tentatively, D is TRBD1 (6 bases). Here the CDR3 reads CASSHNRDPNQPQHF. CDR3 DNA: TGTGCCAGCAGCCACAACAGGGACCCCAATCAGCCCCAGCATTTT.